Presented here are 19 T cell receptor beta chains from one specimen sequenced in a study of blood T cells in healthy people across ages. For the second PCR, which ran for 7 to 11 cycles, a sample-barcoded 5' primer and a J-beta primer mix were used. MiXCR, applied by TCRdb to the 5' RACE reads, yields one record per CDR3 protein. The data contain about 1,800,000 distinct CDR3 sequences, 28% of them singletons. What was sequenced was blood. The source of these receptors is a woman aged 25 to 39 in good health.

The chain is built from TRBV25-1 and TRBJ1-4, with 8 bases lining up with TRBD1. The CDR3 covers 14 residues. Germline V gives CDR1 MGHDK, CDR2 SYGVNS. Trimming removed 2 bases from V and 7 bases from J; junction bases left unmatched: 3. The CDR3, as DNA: TGTGCCAGCAGTGAAGCAGGGGGCGGTGAAAAACTGTTTTTT. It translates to CASSEAGGGEKLFF.

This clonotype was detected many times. DNA for the CDR3: TGTGCCAGCAGTTTAGGGGGTGAGGAAGAGACCCAGTACTTC. This sequence encodes CASSLGGEEETQYF. The rearrangement links TRBV28 to TRBJ2-5, with D possibly called TRBD1 or TRBD2 (5 bases each). The germline gives CDR1 MDHEN, CDR2 SYDVKM. V was cut by 2 bases and J by 3 bases, with 10 bases left in between. This CDR3 is 14 amino acids long.

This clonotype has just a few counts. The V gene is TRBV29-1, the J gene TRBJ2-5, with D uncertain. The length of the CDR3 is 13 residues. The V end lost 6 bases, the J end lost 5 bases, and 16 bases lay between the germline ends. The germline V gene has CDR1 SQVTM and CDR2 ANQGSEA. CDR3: CSVGPRQVETQYF. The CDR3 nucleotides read TGCAGCGTGGGCCCAAGGCAAGTTGAGACCCAGTACTTC.

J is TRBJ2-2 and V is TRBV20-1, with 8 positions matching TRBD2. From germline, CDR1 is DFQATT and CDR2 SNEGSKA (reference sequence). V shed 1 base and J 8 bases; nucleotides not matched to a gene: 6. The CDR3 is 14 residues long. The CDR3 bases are TGCAGTGCTAGAGTAGCGGGGAATACGGGGGAGCTGTTTTTT. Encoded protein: CSARVAGNTGELFF.

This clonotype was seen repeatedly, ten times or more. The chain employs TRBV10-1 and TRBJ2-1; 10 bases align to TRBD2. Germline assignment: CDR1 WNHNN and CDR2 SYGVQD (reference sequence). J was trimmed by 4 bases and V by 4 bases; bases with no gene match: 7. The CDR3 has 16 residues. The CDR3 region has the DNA TGCGCCAGCAGTGCCGGACTAGCGGACAGGTACAATGAGCAGTTCTTC. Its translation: CASSAGLADRYNEQFF.

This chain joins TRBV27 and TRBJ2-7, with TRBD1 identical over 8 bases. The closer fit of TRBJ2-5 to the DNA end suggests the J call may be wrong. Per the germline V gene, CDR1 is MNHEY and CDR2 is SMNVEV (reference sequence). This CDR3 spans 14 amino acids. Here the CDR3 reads CASRPTGGMETQYF. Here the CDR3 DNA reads TGTGCCAGCAGACCAACAGGGGGGATGGAGACCCAGTACTTC.

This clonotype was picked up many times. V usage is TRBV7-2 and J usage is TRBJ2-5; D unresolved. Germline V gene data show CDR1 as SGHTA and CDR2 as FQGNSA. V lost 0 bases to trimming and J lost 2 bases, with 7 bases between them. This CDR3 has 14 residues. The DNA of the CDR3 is TGTGCCAGCAGCTTAGCGGCTGTACAAGAGACCCAGTACTTC. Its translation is CASSLAAVQETQYF. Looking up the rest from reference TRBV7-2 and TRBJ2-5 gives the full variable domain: GAGVSQSPSNKVTEKGKDVELRCDPISGHTALYWYRQSLGQGLEFLIYFQGNSAPDKSGLPSDRFSAERTGGSVSTLTIQRTQQEDSAVYLCASSLAAVQETQYFGPGTRLLVL.

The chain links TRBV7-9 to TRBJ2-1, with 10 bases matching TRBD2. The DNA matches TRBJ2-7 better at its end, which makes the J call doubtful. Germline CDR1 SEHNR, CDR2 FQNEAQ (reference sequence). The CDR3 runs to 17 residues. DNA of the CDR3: TGTGCCAGCAGCTACGATGCTAGCGGGGGAGATTACAATGAGCAGTACTTC. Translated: CASSYDASGGDYNEQYF.

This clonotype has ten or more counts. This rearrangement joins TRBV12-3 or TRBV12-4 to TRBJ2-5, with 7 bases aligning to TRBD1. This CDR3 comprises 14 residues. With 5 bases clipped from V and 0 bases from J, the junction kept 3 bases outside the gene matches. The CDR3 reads CASSPDRYQETQYF. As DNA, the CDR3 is TGTGCCAGCAGTCCGGACAGGTACCAAGAGACCCAGTACTTC.

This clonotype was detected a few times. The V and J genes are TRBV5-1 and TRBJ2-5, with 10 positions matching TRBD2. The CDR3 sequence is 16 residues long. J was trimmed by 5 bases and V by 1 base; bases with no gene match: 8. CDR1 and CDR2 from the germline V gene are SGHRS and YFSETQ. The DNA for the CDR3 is TGCGCCAGCAGCTTGTGGGCTAGCGGGAGCTCGGAGACCCAGTACTTC. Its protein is CASSLWASGSSETQYF.

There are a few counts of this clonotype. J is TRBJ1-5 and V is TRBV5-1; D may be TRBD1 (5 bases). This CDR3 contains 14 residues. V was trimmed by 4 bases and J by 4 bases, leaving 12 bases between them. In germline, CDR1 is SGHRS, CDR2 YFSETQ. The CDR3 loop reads CASSHGTPNQPQHF. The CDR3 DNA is TGCGCCAGCAGCCACGGGACGCCTAATCAGCCCCAGCATTTT.

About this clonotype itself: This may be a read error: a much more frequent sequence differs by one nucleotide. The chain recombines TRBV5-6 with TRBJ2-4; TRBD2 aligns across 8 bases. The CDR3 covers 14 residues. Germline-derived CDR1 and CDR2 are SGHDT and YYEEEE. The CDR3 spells CANSLWGLGLIQYF. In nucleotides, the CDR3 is TGTGCCAACAGCTTGTGGGGACTAGGACTTATTCAGTACTTC.

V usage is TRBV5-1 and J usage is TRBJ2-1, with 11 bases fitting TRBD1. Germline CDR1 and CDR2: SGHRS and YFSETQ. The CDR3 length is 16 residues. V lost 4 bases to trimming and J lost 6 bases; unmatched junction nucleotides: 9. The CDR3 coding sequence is TGCGCCAGCAGCGATCGGACAGGGGGCATTTTCAATGAGCAGTTCTTC. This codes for CASSDRTGGIFNEQFF.

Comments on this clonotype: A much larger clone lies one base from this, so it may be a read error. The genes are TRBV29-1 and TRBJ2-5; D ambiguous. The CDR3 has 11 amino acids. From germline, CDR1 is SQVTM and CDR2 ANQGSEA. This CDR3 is CSFSTTETEYF. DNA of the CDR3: TGCAGCTTCTCGACAACGGAGACCGAGTACTTC.

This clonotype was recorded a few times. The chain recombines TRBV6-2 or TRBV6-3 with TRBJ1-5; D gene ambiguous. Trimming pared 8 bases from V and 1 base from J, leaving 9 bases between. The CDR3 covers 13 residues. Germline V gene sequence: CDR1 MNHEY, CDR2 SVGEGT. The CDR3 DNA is TGTGCCAGCGGTTTCAGGAGCAATCAGCCCCAGCATTTT. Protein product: CASGFRSNQPQHF.

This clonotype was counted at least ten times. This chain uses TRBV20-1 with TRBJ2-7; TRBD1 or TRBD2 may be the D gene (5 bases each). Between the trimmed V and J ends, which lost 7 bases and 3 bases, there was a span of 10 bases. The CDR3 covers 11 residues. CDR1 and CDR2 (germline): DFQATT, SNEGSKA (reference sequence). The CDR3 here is CSVLGVYEQYF. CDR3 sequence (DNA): TGCAGTGTCTTGGGGGTCTACGAGCAGTACTTC.

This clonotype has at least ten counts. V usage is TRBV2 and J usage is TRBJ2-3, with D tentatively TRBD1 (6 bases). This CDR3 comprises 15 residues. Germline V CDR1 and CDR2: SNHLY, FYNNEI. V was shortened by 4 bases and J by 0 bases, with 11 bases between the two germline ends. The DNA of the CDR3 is TGTGCCAGCAGTGCGGACAGCTCTAGCACAGATACGCAGTATTTT. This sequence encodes CASSADSSSTDTQYF.

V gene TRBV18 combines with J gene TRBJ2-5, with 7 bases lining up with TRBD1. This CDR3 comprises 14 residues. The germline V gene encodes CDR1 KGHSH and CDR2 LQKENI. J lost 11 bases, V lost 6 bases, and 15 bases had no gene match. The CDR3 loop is CASSTYTGDNEQYF. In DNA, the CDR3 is TGTGCCAGCTCCACGTATACAGGGGATAATGAGCAGTACTTC.

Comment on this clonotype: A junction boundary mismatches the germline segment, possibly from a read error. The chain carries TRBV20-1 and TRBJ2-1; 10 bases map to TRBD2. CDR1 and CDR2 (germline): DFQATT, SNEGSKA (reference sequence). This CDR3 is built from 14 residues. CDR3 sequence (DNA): TGCAGTGCTTTAGCGGGAGGCGCTAGAAATGGGCAGTTCTTC. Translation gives CSALAGGARNGQFF.